This T cell receptor (beta chain) was sequenced in a study of blood T cell repertoires in COVID-19 (dated by TCRdb to about 2020). Background on the whole study: Samples from collaborators originated in the United States, Italy and Spain and spanned both the acute and convalescent phases of COVID-19. HLA class I and class II types, where available, came from metadata supplied by the sample provider rather than from assay-based typing. A de-identified subject ID, COVID-19 status, age in years and sex were almost always included in the sample metadata. The material from the prospective study consisted of cDNA or gDNA derived from T cells, B-cell-depleted T cells, or PBMCs. Deeply sampled blood TCRbeta repertoires from subjects exposed to, actively infected with, or recovered from COVID-19 were included in the dataset. The samples were drawn from the first 160 participants of the ongoing ImmuneRACE study and from 1,254 subjects provided by 6 global collaborators. The repertoires were made available in a free public database intended to serve as a resource for research on the immune response to SARS-CoV-2. Beyond this particular receptor, the publication reports: The quantity of clinical and demographic metadata differed by source and by participant and was supplied without curation.

TCRbeta CDR3 regions were amplified from genomic DNA by means of the immunoSEQ Assay, a bias-controlled multiplex PCR. Under the source paper's analysis protocol: The number of nucleated cells in each sample was estimated from the amplification of reference gene primers within the assay. To quantify the absolute abundance of each unique TCRbeta CDR3 rearrangement, sequence reads were collapsed and filtered. Productive Simpson clonality was computed per sample as the square root of Simpson's diversity index over productive rearrangements. TCRdb holds this immuneACCESS table with in-frame rearrangements only. Some clones are missing; in checked studies, unresolved V genes explain under half, and the rest has no known cause. From that table come the V and J calls and clone size; the DNA was used to work out D and trimming. This sample comprises 220,000 or so clones, over 75% of them detected only once. Clones ranked in the top ten supply about 3.2% of the sample.

Notes on this clone: What antigen it recognizes has not been identified. Germline and junction disagree at one end, which may indicate a read error.

Enrolling through a virtual design, the prospective study's participants ranged in age from roughly 18 to 95 years and lived across roughly 23 United States geographic areas. Cohort assignment in the prospective study relied on participant-reported clinical history from a screening survey and a study questionnaire. Recovered participants in ImmuneRACE Cohort 3 were defined by two consecutive negative NP/OP PCR tests, clearance by a healthcare professional, or resolution of symptoms. In the prospective study, whole blood, serum and a nasopharyngeal or oropharyngeal swab were collected from each participant by mobile phlebotomists. Prospective study participants could optionally give additional blood draws and questionnaires over an approximately two-month period. Prospective study blood samples were shipped either frozen or at room temperature before DNA extraction. CDR3 length: 13 amino acids, cysteine to phenylalanine. Only CDR3 DNA is held: 39 bases, read in frame from base 1. Via the germline V gene (reference sequence), CDR1 is LNHDA and CDR2 SQIVND.

Sequences were obtained from PBMCs or T cells enriched from blood (not recorded which). This TCR was recovered from a woman aged 60-70 years who had recovered from COVID-19. Recombination joined TRBV19 with TRBJ1-2; TRBD1 fits 9 bases in the junction. This receptor has the CDR3 CASGATGGFKNAF. The DNA sequence follows: TGTGCCAGCGGGGCGACAGGGGGATTTAAAAACGCCTTC.